The TCR beta chain described here comes from a study of T cells after posttransplantation cyclophosphamide. Busulfan-fludarabine conditioning, marrow transplant, and cyclophosphamide on days +3 and +4 were administered. Assay: immunoSEQ multiplex PCR; the TCRdb copy retains only in-frame clones and omits some. The repertoire yields 7,000 to 9,000 clones, none seen only once; the top ten contain around 5.4%. Germline values: CDR1 SGDLS, CDR2 YYNGEE. CDR3 length equals 15 residues. Trimming removed 0 bases from V and 0 bases from J, with 7 bases in between. By share, this clone counts as medium-sized (0.01 to 0.1%).

V is TRBV9 and J is TRBJ2-1, with TRBD1 as a possible D gene (6 bases). The receptor's source is a young adult male patient who received an allogeneic stem cell transplant from an unrelated donor, was CMV-positive, and had acute and chronic GVHD. The graft donor may be the source of some T cells. The starting material was PBMCs, obtained after allogeneic stem cell transplant with posttransplant cyclophosphamide. CDR3 region: CASSVEDSSYNEQFF. Here the CDR3 DNA reads TGTGCCAGCAGCGTAGAGGACAGCTCCTACAATGAGCAGTTCTTC. The entire variable domain, with the rest obtained from reference TRBV9 and TRBJ2-1, is as follows: DSGVTQTPKHLITATGQRVTLRCSPRSGDLSVYWYQQSLDQGLQFLIQYYNGEERAKGNILERFSAQQFPDLHSELNLSSLELGDSALYFCASSVEDSSYNEQFFGPGTRLTVL.